One sample yielded the 15 T cell receptor beta chains listed below, sequenced in a study of blood T cell repertoires in COVID-19. Produced via immunoSEQ multiplex PCR; TCRdb's table is partial and in-frame only. Of about 200,000 clones detected, about 84% appear once; the ten largest clones hold around 5%. The sample taken for sequencing was PBMCs or T cells enriched from blood (not recorded which). All receptors derive from a man between 35 and 55 years old with acute COVID-19.

The CDR3 protein is CSVEGAGGGYEQYF. The CDR3 DNA follows: TGCAGCGTTGAAGGAGCGGGAGGGGGCTACGAGCAGTACTTC. The chain employs TRBV29-1 and TRBJ2-7, with TRBD2 matching over 10 bases. The CDR3 length is 14 residues. In germline, CDR1 is SQVTM, CDR2 ANQGSEA. With 1 base clipped from V and 3 bases from J, the junction kept 3 bases outside the gene matches.

The chain carries TRBV4-1 and TRBJ1-4; D is unclear. The CDR3 covers 15 residues. The V end was cut by 1 base, the J end by 8 bases, with 14 bases between. Germline V gene lookup returns CDR1 MGHRA and CDR2 YSYEKL. CDR3 loop: CASSQVLVLYEKLFF. CDR3 DNA: TGCGCCAGCAGCCAAGTCCTGGTTCTCTACGAAAAACTGTTTTTT.

This clone was detected only a few times. The V gene is TRBV28, the J gene TRBJ1-2; TRBD1 aligns across 9 bases. The CDR3 has 14 residues. CDR1 and CDR2 (germline): MDHEN, SYDVKM. The V segment lost 5 bases and the J segment 10 bases; nucleotides outside the gene matches: 11. CDR3 in DNA: TGTGCCAGCAGTGGCGCCGGGACAGGGAAGTCCTACACCTTC. As protein: CASSGAGTGKSYTF.

This rearrangement joins TRBV2 to TRBJ1-1; tentative D call: TRBD1 (5 bases). Germline CDR1 is SNHLY and CDR2 is FYNNEI. The germline V and J ends were trimmed by 2 bases and 4 bases, with 8 bases remaining between them. This CDR3 is built from 13 residues. The CDR3 spells CASSEQGLTEAFF. For the CDR3, the DNA is TGTGCCAGCAGTGAACAGGGTCTCACTGAAGCTTTCTTT.

The V gene is TRBV3-1 (or the pseudogene TRBV3-2), the J gene TRBJ1-1, with a tentative D call TRBD1 (6 bases). The CDR3 sequence is 16 residues long. The V and J ends lost 6 bases and 1 base respectively, with 18 bases between them. Germline V gene sequence: CDR1 LGHDT, CDR2 YNNKEL (reference sequence). The CDR3 loop reads CASRPLNRDKNTEAFF. In nucleotides, the CDR3 is TGTGCCAGCAGACCTCTAAACAGGGACAAGAACACTGAAGCTTTCTTT.

The chain recombines TRBV4-1 with TRBJ2-7; 13 bases agree with TRBD2. The ends lost 1 base at V and 4 bases at J; junction bases unmatched: 10. CDR1 and CDR2 (germline): MGHRA, YSYEKL. The CDR3 covers 18 residues. Here the CDR3 reads CASSQGYRTSGSSYEQYF. Written as DNA, the CDR3 is TGCGCCAGCAGCCAAGGTTATAGGACTAGCGGGAGTTCTTACGAGCAGTACTTC.

This rearrangement joins TRBV6-1 to TRBJ2-6; the match to TRBD2 covers 7 bases. The V gene end was trimmed by 3 bases and the J gene end by 3 bases; junction bases not matched to a gene: 2. From germline, CDR1 is MNHNS and CDR2 SASEGT. The CDR3 is made up of 15 amino acids. The CDR3 coding sequence is TGTGCCAGCAGTGAGGGGAGGGTTGGGGCCAACGTCCTGACTTTC. Amino acids: CASSEGRVGANVLTF.

J is TRBJ2-3 and V is TRBV3-1 (or the pseudogene TRBV3-2); 7 bases align to TRBD2. The ends lost 3 bases at V and 6 bases at J; junction bases unmatched: 9. This CDR3 has 15 residues. Germline V gives CDR1 LGHDT, CDR2 YNNKEL (reference sequence). This CDR3 is CASSQGDYRGDTQYF. The CDR3 nucleotides are TGTGCCAGCAGCCAGGGGGACTACCGGGGGGATACGCAGTATTTT.

The chain employs TRBV18 and TRBJ1-1; possible D gene TRBD1, 5 bases. The germline V and J ends were trimmed by 3 bases and 1 base, with 9 bases remaining between them. The CDR3 runs 14 residues. Germline V gene lookup returns CDR1 KGHSH and CDR2 LQKENI. CDR3 coding DNA: TGTGCCAGCTCACCCCGACAGACGAACACTGAAGCTTTCTTT. Amino acids: CASSPRQTNTEAFF.

V and J are TRBV7-8 and TRBJ1-3; perhaps TRBD1 as D (5 bases). The CDR3 runs 16 residues. CDR1 is SGHVS and CDR2 is FQNEAQ in the germline V gene. V dropped 5 bases and J dropped 0 bases, with 14 bases sitting between them. The CDR3 DNA reads TGTGCCAGCAGCCCGACGGGACTCATCTCTGGAAACACCATATATTTT. The encoded protein is CASSPTGLISGNTIYF.

J is TRBJ2-6 and V is TRBV7-6; no clear D. The V end lost 1 base, the J end lost 0 bases, and 16 bases lay between the germline ends. The CDR3 totals 19 residues. From germline, CDR1 is SGHVS and CDR2 FNYEAQ. This CDR3 reads CASSLGQAQTRSGANVLTF. The DNA for the CDR3 is TGTGCCAGCAGCTTAGGTCAGGCCCAAACCCGCTCTGGGGCCAACGTCCTGACTTTC.

Notes on this clone: One junction end does not reproduce the germline sequence, and a read error may be involved. This chain joins TRBV29-1 and TRBJ2-3; TRBD1 aligns across 9 bases. Germline V lookup: CDR1 SQVTM, CDR2 ANQGSEA. CDR3 size: 13 residues. The CDR3 bases are TGCAGCGTTGAAGATATGGTGAGGGACAGGGTCCGCTTT. This sequence encodes CSVEDMVRDRVRF.

The rearrangement uses TRBV6-2 or TRBV6-3 and TRBJ1-2; D not resolved. V was cut by 2 bases and J by 8 bases, with 12 bases left in between. The germline CDR1 and CDR2 sequences are MNHEY and SVGEGT. This CDR3 is built from 13 residues. In DNA, the CDR3 is TGTGCCAGCAGTTACGACTATCTTCGGGGCTACACCTTC. As protein: CASSYDYLRGYTF.

The DNA of the CDR3 is TGTGCCAGCAACCCCCCAGGGTCAGATACGCAGTATTTT. Protein product: CASNPPGSDTQYF. J is TRBJ2-3 and V is TRBV9, with D tentatively TRBD1 (5 bases). The CDR3 contains 13 residues. The V end lost 6 bases, the J end lost 4 bases, and 12 bases lay between the germline ends. Per the germline V gene, CDR1 is SGDLS and CDR2 is YYNGEE.

The J gene is TRBJ1-1, the V gene TRBV12-3 or TRBV12-4; D perhaps matches TRBD1 (6 bases). Trimming stripped 7 bases from V and 10 bases from J, with 16 bases between. The CDR3 contains 12 residues. The CDR3: CASKWGGTGAFF. The CDR3 DNA reads as TGTGCCAGCAAATGGGGGGGCACCGGAGCTTTCTTT.